The following is a T cell receptor (beta chain) sequence with its context. Its antigen is not known. TCRdb's copy holds only in-frame clones and misses some; the assay was immunoSEQ multiplex PCR. The table includes about 82,000 clones, more than 75% detected once. These data originate in a study of PD-L1 blockade in urothelial cancer. Study as a whole: In the patient group, about 90% of the roughly 29 were males with bladder-origin urothelial cancer.

The CDR3 consists of 16 residues. The germline V gene has CDR1 MNHEY and CDR2 SMNVEV (reference sequence). The junction had 12 bases not matched to a gene; V was cut back by 6 bases and J by 3 bases. Study-level results: Tumor-associated clones in the blood of durable-benefit patients grew more at 3 weeks.

The chain combines TRBV27 with TRBJ1-2; TRBD1 aligns across 8 bases. The specimen comprised PBMCs, sampled around atezolizumab (anti-PD-L1) treatment. This sequence originates from a man in his 70s with urothelial cancer. The CDR3 sequence: CASSPGQALTHYGYTF. In DNA form, the CDR3 reads TGTGCCAGCAGCCCGGGACAGGCGCTTACTCACTATGGCTACACCTTC.